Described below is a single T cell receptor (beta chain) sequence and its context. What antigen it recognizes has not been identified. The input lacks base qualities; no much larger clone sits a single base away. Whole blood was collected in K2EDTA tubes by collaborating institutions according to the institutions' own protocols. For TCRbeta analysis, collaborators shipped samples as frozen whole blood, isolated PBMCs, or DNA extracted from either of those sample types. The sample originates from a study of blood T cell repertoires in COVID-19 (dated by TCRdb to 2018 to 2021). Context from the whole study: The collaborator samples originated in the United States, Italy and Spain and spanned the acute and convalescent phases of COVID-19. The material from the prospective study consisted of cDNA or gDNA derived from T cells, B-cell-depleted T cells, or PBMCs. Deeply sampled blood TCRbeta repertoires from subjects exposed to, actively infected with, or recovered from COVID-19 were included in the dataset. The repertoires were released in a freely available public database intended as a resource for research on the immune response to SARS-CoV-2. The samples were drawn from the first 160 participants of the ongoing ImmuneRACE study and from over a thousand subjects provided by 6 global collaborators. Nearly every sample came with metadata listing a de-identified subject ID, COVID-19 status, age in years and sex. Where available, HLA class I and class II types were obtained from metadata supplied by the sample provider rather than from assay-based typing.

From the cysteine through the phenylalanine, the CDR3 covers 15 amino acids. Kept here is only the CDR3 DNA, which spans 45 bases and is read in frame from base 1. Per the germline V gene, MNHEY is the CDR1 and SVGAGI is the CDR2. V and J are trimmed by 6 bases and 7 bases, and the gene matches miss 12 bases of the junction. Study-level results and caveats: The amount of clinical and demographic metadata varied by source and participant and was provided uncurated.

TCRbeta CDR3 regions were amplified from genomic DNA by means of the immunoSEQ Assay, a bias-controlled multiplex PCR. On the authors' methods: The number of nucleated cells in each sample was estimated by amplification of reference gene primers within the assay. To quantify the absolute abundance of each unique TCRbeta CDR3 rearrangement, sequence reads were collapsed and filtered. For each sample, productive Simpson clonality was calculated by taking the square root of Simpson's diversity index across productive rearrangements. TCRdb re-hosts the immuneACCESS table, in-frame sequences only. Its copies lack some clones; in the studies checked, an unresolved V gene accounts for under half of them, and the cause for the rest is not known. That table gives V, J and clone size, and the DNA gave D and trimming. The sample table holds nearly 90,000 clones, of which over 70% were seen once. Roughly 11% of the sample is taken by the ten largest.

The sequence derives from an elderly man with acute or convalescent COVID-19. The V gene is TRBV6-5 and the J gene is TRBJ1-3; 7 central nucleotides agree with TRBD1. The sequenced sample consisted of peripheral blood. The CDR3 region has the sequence CASRSTGALRNTIYF. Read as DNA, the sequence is TGTGCCAGCAGATCCACAGGGGCCCTTCGGAACACCATATATTTT.